This T cell receptor (beta chain) was documented in a study of patients and donors after allogeneic stem cell transplantation. V lost 5 bases, J lost 3 bases, and 11 bases lay in between. The germline V gene has CDR1 SGHTA and CDR2 FQGNSA. This CDR3 has 14 residues. This clonotype was observed a handful of times. MiXCR was run by TCRdb on the RT-PCR reads, yielding one entry per CDR3 protein. The sample lists 390,000 or so distinct CDR3 sequences, roughly 17% occurring once. The source is a human donor who was either an allogeneic HSCT recipient or a stem cell or donor lymphocyte infusion donor (not recorded which). It is not recorded whose cells these are; they may come from a transplant donor. Material for sequencing was blood, either unsorted or a sorted T cell fraction (not recorded which). J is TRBJ1-5 and V is TRBV7-2, with a possible D match to TRBD1 (6 bases). CDR3 sequence reads: CASSPGHNNQPQHF. The CDR3 DNA reads as TGTGCCAGCAGCCCGGGACATAACAATCAGCCCCAGCATTTT.